This entry lists 25 T cell receptor beta chains sequenced from one sample in a study of blood T cell repertoires in COVID-19. Method: immunoSEQ multiplex PCR; TCRdb's copy keeps in-frame clones and lacks some. The sample lists under 250,000 clones; 88% were seen once. The sequenced sample consisted of peripheral blood. These receptors came from an older man with acute or convalescent COVID-19.

The rearrangement joins TRBV5-1 to TRBJ2-3; a weak D match, TRBD2 (6 bases). The CDR3 covers 16 residues. The V end lost 1 base, the J end lost 1 base, and 13 bases lay between the germline ends. Germline loops: CDR1 SGHRS, CDR2 YFSETQ. The CDR3 bases are TGCGCCAGCAGCTTGTCCCCTAGCGACGGCACAGATACGCAGTATTTT. This encodes CASSLSPSDGTDTQYF.

This clone was detected only a few times. This chain connects TRBV5-1 to TRBJ1-2; 11 bases align to TRBD1. The CDR3 sequence is 14 residues long. Germline-derived CDR1 and CDR2 are SGHRS and YFSETQ. V lost 5 bases, J lost 7 bases, and 7 bases stayed unmatched. The CDR3 bases are TGCGCCAGCAGAGCGGACAGGGGGCAACGTGGCTACACCTTC. Residues: CASRADRGQRGYTF.

This chain uses TRBV27 with TRBJ2-2; possible D gene TRBD1, 5 bases. Germline CDR1 and CDR2: MNHEY and SMNVEV (reference sequence). CDR3 size: 16 residues. V gave up 6 bases and J gave up 0 bases, with 14 bases separating them. The DNA of the CDR3 is TGTGCCAGCAGACAGAGGACAATTTCGAACACCGGGGAGCTGTTTTTT. This codes for CASRQRTISNTGELFF.

As to this clone: Other nucleotide sequences in the sample specify the same CDR3. V is TRBV18 and J is TRBJ2-7, with D perhaps TRBD1 (6 bases). Trimming left V 3 bases short and J 0 bases short, with 9 bases between. Per the germline V gene, CDR1 is KGHSH and CDR2 is LQKENI. The length of the CDR3 is 14 residues. Written as DNA, the CDR3 is TGTGCCAGCTCACCGGGACAAAGCTCCTACGAGCAGTACTTC. Its translation: CASSPGQSSYEQYF.

The V and J genes are TRBV28 and TRBJ1-2; 8 bases are shared with TRBD1. V was pared by 7 bases and J by 0 bases, with 7 bases of the junction left unmatched. The CDR3 is made up of 15 amino acids. In germline, CDR1 is MDHEN, CDR2 SYDVKM. CDR3 amino acids: CASTIGQGSNYGYTF. CDR3 nucleotide sequence: TGTGCCAGCACCATAGGACAGGGCTCTAACTATGGCTACACCTTC.

The chain combines TRBV11-3 with TRBJ2-3, with a possible D match to TRBD1 (6 bases). Germline CDR1 SGHNT, CDR2 YENEEA. The CDR3 length is 15 residues. V was cut by 6 bases and J by 0 bases, with 13 bases left in between. CDR3 loop: CASSQGTTSTDTQYF. CDR3 DNA sequence: TGTGCCAGCAGTCAAGGGACAACTAGCACAGATACGCAGTATTTT.

The chain employs TRBV29-1 and TRBJ2-3, with a tentative D call TRBD2 (6 bases). V was trimmed by 6 bases and J by 4 bases, leaving 23 bases between them. Germline values: CDR1 SQVTM, CDR2 ANQGSEA. The length of the CDR3 is 16 residues. Written as DNA, the CDR3 is TGCAGCGTGGCGGGTGGCGGGGCTGCGCCCCCAGATACGCAGTATTTT. Its translation: CSVAGGGAAPPDTQYF.

This clone has only one observation. V usage is TRBV7-3 and J usage is TRBJ2-2; TRBD1 agrees at 8 bases. V was clipped by 4 bases and J by 6 bases; unmatched bases: 10. Germline CDR1 and CDR2: SGHTA and FQGTGA. This CDR3 has 16 amino acids. The CDR3 region is CASSSDRASRPGELFF. CDR3 in DNA: TGTGCCAGCAGCTCGGACAGGGCTTCAAGGCCCGGGGAGCTGTTTTTT.

The chain has TRBV11-2 and TRBJ1-2; the D gene is possibly TRBD1 (6 bases). Trimming removed 1 base from V and 7 bases from J, with 19 bases in between. This CDR3 is 16 amino acids long. CDR1 is SGHAT and CDR2 is FQNNGV in the germline V gene. CDR3 nucleotides: TGTGCCAGCAGCTTAGGGGGTGGATCAGGGGTTACTGGCTACACCTTC. It encodes CASSLGGGSGVTGYTF.

The chain links TRBV5-6 to TRBJ1-2, with D tentatively TRBD1 (6 bases). Trimming left V 5 bases short and J 4 bases short, with 18 bases between. This CDR3 comprises 15 residues. Germline lookup yields CDR1 SGHDT and CDR2 YYEEEE. DNA of the CDR3: TGTGCCAGCAGTCCGAATCGGGGGGCAATCTATGGCTACACCTTC. This sequence encodes CASSPNRGAIYGYTF.

The chain recombines TRBV27 with TRBJ2-1; D is possibly TRBD1 (6 bases). The ends were cut back, 4 bases at V and 10 bases at J, with 17 bases in the middle. The CDR3 extends over 14 amino acids. CDR1 is MNHEY, CDR2 SMNVEV, per germline (reference sequence). DNA for the CDR3: TGTGCCAGCAGTTCGGGACATGTAAGCTGGGAGCAGTTCTTC. Translation gives CASSSGHVSWEQFF.

The chain uses TRBV25-1 and TRBJ2-1, with 12 bases lining up with TRBD2. Germline V gives CDR1 MGHDK, CDR2 SYGVNS. V dropped 3 bases and J dropped 7; count of bases not matched to a gene: 13. CDR3 size: 18 residues. The DNA of the CDR3 is TGTGCCAGCAGTGACCCCTCGCTAGCGGGAGGGCCTTTGAATGAGCAGTTCTTC. Translation gives CASSDPSLAGGPLNEQFF.

With respect to this clone: Other DNA sequences from this sample encode an identical CDR3 as well. The chain is built from TRBV5-1 and TRBJ1-2; the match to TRBD1 covers 7 bases. CDR1 is SGHRS, CDR2 YFSETQ, per germline. The CDR3 has 13 residues. The ends lost 0 bases at V and 8 bases at J; junction bases unmatched: 4. The CDR3 bases are TGCGCCAGCAGCTTGGAGGGGGCGGGAGGCTACACCTTC. It is translated as CASSLEGAGGYTF.

There are a few counts of this clone. The rearrangement links TRBV9 to TRBJ2-5; 7 nucleotides align to TRBD1. There are 14 residues in the CDR3. CDR1 SGDLS and CDR2 YYNGEE come from the germline V gene. V lost 5 bases to trimming and J lost 7 bases; unmatched junction nucleotides: 11. The CDR3 DNA follows: TGTGCCAGCAGGGAGACAGGGACATGGGGGACCCAGTACTTC. Residues: CASRETGTWGTQYF.

V gene TRBV18 combines with J gene TRBJ1-6; the D is unclear. Germline CDR1 reads KGHSH; CDR2 reads LQKENI. Trimming removed 5 bases at V and 6 bases at J, with 14 bases between. The CDR3 covers 15 residues. Here the CDR3 DNA reads TGTGCCAGCTCAGGAGGGAGGGTTGGTAATTCACCCCTCCACTTT. Its protein product is CASSGGRVGNSPLHF.

This sequence joins TRBV10-2 and TRBJ2-1; 12 bases agree with TRBD2. The CDR3 totals 14 residues. Trimming at V came to 9 bases and at J to 7 bases, leaving 7 bases not matched to a gene. Per the germline V gene, CDR1 is WSHSY and CDR2 is SAAADI. This CDR3 is CASSLAGGPNEQFF. The CDR3 nucleotides are TGCGCCAGTAGCCTAGCGGGAGGGCCAAATGAGCAGTTCTTC.

This chain connects TRBV19 to TRBJ1-6, with D perhaps TRBD1 (5 bases). Trimming took off 3 bases at V and 4 bases at J, with 10 bases between the two ends. The CDR3 is made up of 15 amino acids. Germline loops: CDR1 LNHDA, CDR2 SQIVND (reference sequence). The CDR3 here is CASSISGQYNSPLHF. The CDR3 DNA reads as TGTGCCAGTAGTATCTCAGGGCAATATAATTCACCCCTCCACTTT.

This clone was detected only a few times. The rearrangement links TRBV7-9 to TRBJ1-4; the D is unclear. CDR1 is SEHNR, CDR2 FQNEAQ, per germline (reference sequence). V was shortened by 8 bases and J by 0 bases, with 7 bases between the two germline ends. The CDR3 runs 13 residues. As DNA, the CDR3 is TGTGCCAGCGGAGTTGCAACTAATGAAAAACTGTTTTTT. Translating gives CASGVATNEKLFF.

The chain recombines TRBV27 with TRBJ1-2; 7 bases map to TRBD1. Germline values: CDR1 MNHEY, CDR2 SMNVEV (reference sequence). The junction had 6 bases not matched to a gene; V was cut back by 1 base and J by 4 bases. The CDR3 is 15 amino acids. The CDR3, as DNA: TGTGCCAGCAGTTTATACTTAGGGGACAGCTATGGCTACACCTTC. Translating it yields CASSLYLGDSYGYTF.

This clone was seen only once. The rearrangement links TRBV5-1 to TRBJ2-1; possibly TRBD2 for D (6 bases). Germline values: CDR1 SGHRS, CDR2 YFSETQ. Trimming stripped 4 bases from V and 4 bases from J, with 12 bases between. CDR3 length: 14 amino acids. The CDR3 here is CASSRSGPYNEQFF. CDR3 sequence (DNA): TGCGCCAGCAGCCGAAGCGGGCCATACAATGAGCAGTTCTTC. Variable domain in full (rest from reference TRBV5-1 and TRBJ2-1): KAGVTQTPRYLIKTRGQQVTLSCSPISGHRSVSWYQQTPGQGLQFLFEYFSETQRNKGNFPGRFSGRQFSNSRSEMNVSTLELGDSALYLCASSRSGPYNEQFFGPGTRLTVL.

This clone was observed a single time. The J gene is TRBJ1-1, the V gene TRBV9; 8 nucleotides agree with TRBD1. The germline gives CDR1 SGDLS, CDR2 YYNGEE. Trimming cost V 4 bases and J 4 bases; bases outside gene matches: 6. The CDR3 loop spans 14 amino acids. The CDR3 reads CASSPLTGGTEAFF. The CDR3 DNA reads as TGTGCCAGCAGCCCCCTTACAGGGGGCACTGAAGCTTTCTTT. Full variable domain (missing parts from reference TRBV9 and TRBJ1-1): DSGVTQTPKHLITATGQRVTLRCSPRSGDLSVYWYQQSLDQGLQFLIQYYNGEERAKGNILERFSAQQFPDLHSELNLSSLELGDSALYFCASSPLTGGTEAFFGQGTRLTVV.

The V call is TRBV18, the J call TRBJ1-1; no clear D. The germline V gene has CDR1 KGHSH and CDR2 LQKENI. V was shortened by 2 bases and J by 4 bases, with 8 bases between the two germline ends. The CDR3 runs to 13 residues. The CDR3 DNA reads TGTGCCAGCTCACCATTTGCTACCACTGAAGCTTTCTTT. This codes for CASSPFATTEAFF.

J is TRBJ1-1 and V is TRBV14, with 8 bases that match TRBD1. The CDR3 consists of 15 residues. The ends lost 4 bases at V and 0 bases at J; junction bases unmatched: 4. CDR1 is SGHDN and CDR2 is FVKESK in the germline V gene. The CDR3 here is CASSPLTGVNTEAFF. The DNA of the CDR3 is TGTGCCAGCAGCCCACTGACAGGGGTGAACACTGAAGCTTTCTTT.

This clone has only one observation. The chain couples TRBV5-1 to TRBJ2-7; 14 bases match TRBD2. The CDR3 covers 16 residues. CDR1 is SGHRS, CDR2 YFSETQ, per germline. J lost 1 base, V lost 4 bases, and 4 bases had no gene match. The CDR3 here is CASSVGTSGRSYEQYF. The CDR3 DNA sequence: TGCGCCAGCAGCGTGGGGACTAGCGGGAGATCCTACGAGCAGTACTTC.

V gene TRBV10-1 combines with J gene TRBJ2-1, with D maybe TRBD2 (6 bases). V lost 8 bases to trimming and J lost 7 bases, with 12 bases between them. CDR3 length: 12 amino acids. Germline V CDR1 and CDR2: WNHNN, SYGVQD (reference sequence). The CDR3 spells CASSEGTNEQFF. CDR3 sequence (DNA): TGCGCCAGCTCTGAAGGGACTAATGAGCAGTTCTTC.